The rows below give T cell receptor beta chains drawn from one sample of a study of cytomegalovirus exposure and HLA in healthy donors. Measured with immunoSEQ multiplex PCR; TCRdb has only the in-frame clones, and not every one. The data show about 59,000 clones, roughly 90% seen once. The specimen sequenced was PBMCs. These receptors all come from a man aged 25 to 45 in good health and CMV-seropositive. Both conserved end residues are part of each CDR3. A D gene is named only where the DNA matches it firmly. Expanded clones get a size class; other rows say once, few or many, or leave the size out.

v_call	j_call	clone_size	d_call	cdr3_length	cdr3_aa	cdr3_nt
TRBV5-1	TRBJ1-2	NA	NA	14	CASSSPTGSYGYTF	TGCGCCAGCAGCTCCCCTACAGGGAGCTATGGCTACACCTTC
TRBV5-1	TRBJ1-5	NA	NA	13	CASSEGSNQPQHF	TGCGCCAGCAGCGAGGGTAGCAATCAGCCCCAGCATTTT
TRBV5-1	TRBJ2-7	NA	TRBD1	14	CASSPEGQGYEQYF	TGCGCCAGCAGCCCAGAGGGACAGGGATACGAGCAGTACTTC
TRBV9	TRBJ2-1	NA	TRBD2	15	CASSRSGTSGNEQFF	TGTGCCAGCAGCCGCTCCGGGACTAGCGGCAATGAGCAGTTCTTC
TRBV5-8	TRBJ2-1	NA	TRBD2	13	CAISGRARNEQFF	TGTGCCATTAGCGGGAGGGCCAGGAATGAGCAGTTCTTC
TRBV7-9	TRBJ2-1	NA	NA	14	CASSSGILGGEQFF	TGTGCCAGCAGCTCAGGGATATTGGGCGGTGAGCAGTTCTTC
TRBV11-3	TRBJ2-7	NA	NA	11	CASSYGSEQYF	TGTGCCAGCAGCTACGGGAGCGAGCAGTACTTC
TRBV28	TRBJ2-7	NA	NA	15	CASSLPGDPEYEQYF	TGTGCCAGCAGTTTACCAGGGGACCCCGAGTACGAGCAGTACTTC
TRBV12-5	TRBJ1-1	NA	NA	13	CASVSEGVAEAFF	TGTGCTAGTGTTTCCGAGGGAGTCGCTGAAGCTTTCTTT
TRBV5-4	TRBJ2-2	NA	TRBD2	17	CASSFRTSGVNTGELFF	TGTGCCAGCAGCTTTCGGACTAGCGGCGTTAACACCGGGGAGCTGTTTTTT
TRBV4-1	TRBJ2-7	NA	TRBD1	16	CASSQDGRDSLYEQYF	TGCGCCAGCAGCCAAGATGGACGGGACAGCCTCTACGAGCAGTACTTC
TRBV30	TRBJ2-3	once	NA	11	CAWDNTDTQYF	TGTGCCTGGGACAACACAGATACGCAGTATTTT
TRBV28	TRBJ2-1	NA	TRBD2	17	CASSPLFKGRAYNEQFF	TGTGCCAGCAGTCCTCTCTTCAAAGGGAGGGCCTACAATGAGCAGTTCTTC
TRBV15	TRBJ2-2	NA	NA	15	CATSSPRGYTGELFF	TGTGCCACCAGCAGCCCCCGGGGATACACCGGGGAGCTGTTTTTT
TRBV5-1	TRBJ1-1	NA	NA	14	CASSLREMNTEAFF	TGCGCCAGCAGCTTGAGGGAGATGAACACTGAAGCTTTCTTT
TRBV18	TRBJ2-5	NA	NA	13	CASSPVIQETQYF	TGTGCCAGCTCACCCGTAATCCAAGAGACCCAGTACTTC
TRBV27	TRBJ2-1	NA	TRBD1	14	CASSPGQVYNEQFF	TGTGCCAGCAGTCCCGGACAGGTCTACAATGAGCAGTTCTTC
TRBV10-3	TRBJ1-4	NA	TRBD1	16	CAISEYLTGGSEKLFF	TGTGCCATCAGTGAGTACTTGACAGGGGGAAGTGAAAAACTGTTTTTT
TRBV6-6	TRBJ1-3	NA	NA	15	CASSSIRDSGNTIYF	TGTGCCAGCAGTTCTATCAGGGACTCTGGAAACACCATATATTTT
TRBV10-3	TRBJ1-1	NA	NA	13	CAISESLNSEAFF	TGTGCCATCAGTGAGTCGTTAAACTCGGAGGCTTTCTTT
TRBV28	TRBJ1-1	NA	NA	14	CASSLVSSYTEAFF	TGTGCCAGCAGTTTGGTCAGTTCGTACACTGAAGCTTTCTTT
TRBV29-1	TRBJ2-7	NA	TRBD2	15	CSVEPTSGSVDEQYF	TGCAGCGTTGAACCGACTAGCGGGAGCGTCGACGAGCAGTACTTC
TRBV19	TRBJ2-2	NA	NA	15	CASTTGSGDTGELFF	TGTGCCAGTACCACAGGGTCAGGGGACACCGGGGAGCTGTTTTTT
TRBV14	TRBJ2-7	NA	NA	14	CASSPMSGLYEQYF	TGTGCCAGCAGCCCAATGAGTGGGCTCTACGAGCAGTACTTC
TRBV10-2	TRBJ1-1	NA	NA	14	CASSDTYLNTEAFF	TGCGCCAGCAGCGACACCTATTTGAACACTGAAGCTTTCTTT
TRBV4-2	TRBJ2-4	NA	TRBD2	15	CASSQDGTSGNIQYF	TGTGCCAGCAGCCAAGACGGGACTAGCGGGAACATTCAGTACTTC
TRBV5-1	TRBJ2-2	NA	TRBD2	16	CASSFSSGGYTGELFF	TGCGCCAGCAGCTTCTCTAGCGGGGGCTACACCGGGGAGCTGTTTTTT
TRBV19	TRBJ2-7	NA	TRBD2	16	CASSSGLAGGSYEQYF	TGTGCCAGTAGTTCCGGACTAGCGGGAGGTTCCTACGAGCAGTACTTC
TRBV2	TRBJ1-1	NA	TRBD1	18	CASSYNPGQGSGVTEAFF	TGTGCCAGCAGTTATAACCCGGGACAGGGCTCAGGCGTGACTGAAGCTTTCTTT
TRBV6-5	TRBJ1-2	NA	NA	14	CASSAPGAGYGYTF	TGTGCCAGCAGCGCCCCAGGGGCGGGCTATGGCTACACCTTC
TRBV18	TRBJ2-5	NA	TRBD1	13	CASSPRQGETQYF	TGTGCCAGCTCACCGAGACAGGGAGAGACCCAGTACTTC
TRBV2	TRBJ2-7	few	NA	11	CASSFIYEQYF	TGTGCCAGCAGTTTCATCTACGAGCAGTACTTC
TRBV28	TRBJ1-4	NA	TRBD1	15	CASSLQGATNEKLFF	TGTGCCAGCAGTTTACAGGGGGCAACTAATGAAAAACTGTTTTTT
TRBV7-2	TRBJ2-5	NA	NA	15	CASSPAGQRQETQYF	TGTGCCAGCAGCCCTGCCGGACAGAGGCAAGAGACCCAGTACTTC
TRBV19	TRBJ1-1	few	NA	12	CASSMRGTEAFF	TGTGCCAGTAGTATGAGGGGGACTGAAGCTTTCTTT
TRBV7-9	TRBJ1-2	NA	TRBD1	15	CSSSPRGQRNYGYTF	TGTTCCAGCAGCCCTCGGGGACAGCGGAACTATGGCTACACCTTC
TRBV28	TRBJ2-1	NA	TRBD2	16	CASSPIAGGIYNEQFF	TGTGCCAGCAGTCCGATAGCGGGAGGAATCTACAATGAGCAGTTCTTC
TRBV7-9	TRBJ1-4	few	NA	13	CASSLLGEEKLFF	TGTGCCAGCAGCCTGCTAGGAGAGGAAAAACTGTTTTTT
TRBV5-1	TRBJ2-3	NA	TRBD1	15	CASSLGQGATDTQYF	TGCGCCAGCAGCCTCGGACAGGGGGCAACAGATACGCAGTATTTT
TRBV4-1	TRBJ2-3	NA	TRBD1	13	CASSVTGVNTQYF	TGCGCCAGCAGCGTCACAGGGGTCAATACGCAGTATTTT